This T cell receptor (beta chain) came from a study of cytomegalovirus exposure and HLA in healthy donors. Study results and caveats: The study designated 150 or so TCR beta chains cytomegalovirus-associated.

A multiplex PCR was run with 60 Vbeta primers and 13 Jbeta primers. Data came from immunoSEQ multiplex PCR; TCRdb stores just in-frame clones and leaves some out. The table shows more than 90,000 clones, with 76% occurring only once. The length of the CDR3 is 15 residues. Germline V lookup: CDR1 LGHNA, CDR2 YSLEER. J was trimmed by 7 bases and V by 1 base; bases with no gene match: 7. Of note for this clone: As yet, its antigen is unknown.

Sequencing was done on a sample of PBMCs. The TCR sequence derives from a man aged 40-49 years in good health and CMV-seronegative. The chain employs TRBV4-3 and TRBJ2-7, with 10 bases matching TRBD2. The CDR3 DNA sequence: TGCGCCAGCAGCCAAGTGGCTAGCGGGAGTTGGGAGCAGTACTTC. Protein product: CASSQVASGSWEQYF.